This TCR beta chain was sequenced in a study of blood T cell repertoires in COVID-19. Study background: The origin of the acute and convalescent COVID-19 samples was the United States, Italy and Spain. Sample material is recorded as cDNA or gDNA derived from T cells, B-cell-depleted T cells, or PBMCs.

Seattle enrolled patients during active infection and tracked them longitudinally. CDR1 and CDR2 from the germline V gene are KGHSH and LQKENI. V dropped 3 bases and J dropped 2 bases, with 13 bases sitting between them. The CDR3 has 15 amino acids. Original methodology: Reference gene primer amplification in the assay estimated nucleated cell counts. Some clones are missing from TCRdb's copy, which holds only in-frame ones; the method was immunoSEQ multiplex PCR. D and trimming come from the DNA, and the V and J calls and clone size come from that table. The data hold approximately 80,000 clones, with about 85% observed a single time.

The TCR comes from a woman aged 80 or older with COVID-19, enrolled during active disease. The chain employs TRBV18 and TRBJ1-2; D is unresolved. The sample taken for sequencing was peripheral blood. CDR3 residues: CASSPPEALNYGYTF. The CDR3 DNA reads TGTGCCAGCTCACCTCCTGAAGCATTAAACTATGGCTACACCTTC.